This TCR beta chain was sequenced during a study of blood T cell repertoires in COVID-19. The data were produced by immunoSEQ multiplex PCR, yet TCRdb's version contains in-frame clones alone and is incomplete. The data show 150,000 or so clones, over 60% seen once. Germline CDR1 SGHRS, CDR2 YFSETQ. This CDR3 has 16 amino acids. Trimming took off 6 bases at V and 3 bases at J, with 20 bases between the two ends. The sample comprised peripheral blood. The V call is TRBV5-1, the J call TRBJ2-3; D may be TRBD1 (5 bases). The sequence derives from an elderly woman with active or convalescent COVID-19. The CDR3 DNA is TGCGCCAGCACAAAGACCCCGGCAGGGAAGACAGATACGCAGTATTTT. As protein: CASTKTPAGKTDTQYF. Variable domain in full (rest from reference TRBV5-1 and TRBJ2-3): KAGVTQTPRYLIKTRGQQVTLSCSPISGHRSVSWYQQTPGQGLQFLFEYFSETQRNKGNFPGRFSGRQFSNSRSEMNVSTLELGDSALYLCASTKTPAGKTDTQYFGPGTRLTVL.